These 14 T cell receptor beta chains originate from one sample sequenced in a study of follicular helper T cells after annual influenza vaccination. Profiling relied on immunoSEQ multiplex PCR, and the TCRdb table lists in-frame clones only, not all of them. The sample carries just over 8,500 clones, 82% recorded once. Time point reported: 2015-2016 season, 7 days after influenza vaccination. The sample consisted of CXCR5+ CD38- circulating T follicular helper cells from blood, taken 7 days after influenza vaccination. The sample's subset: circulating Tfh, non-naive CD4+CXCR5+PD-1+ (ICOS+CD38+ or ICOS-CD38-). The receptor source for this set is an adult who received the influenza vaccine.

V gene TRBV5-1 combines with J gene TRBJ2-7; D is possibly TRBD1 or TRBD2 (6 bases each). Trimming left V 0 bases short and J 4 bases short, with 23 bases between. Germline values: CDR1 SGHRS, CDR2 YFSETQ. This CDR3 contains 18 residues. As DNA, the CDR3 is TGCGCCAGCAGCTTGGCGGGGGCCCGACCCCTACAAAAATACGAGCAGTACTTC. Protein product: CASSLAGARPLQKYEQYF.

This chain uses TRBV20-1 with TRBJ1-2; D perhaps matches TRBD1 (5 bases). The CDR3 length is 11 residues. Trimming removed 6 bases at V and 8 bases at J, with 13 bases between. CDR1 and CDR2 (germline): DFQATT, SNEGSKA (reference sequence). The CDR3 region has the DNA TGCAGTGCGGGGACGGAGGGCGGCTACACCTTC. Its translation: CSAGTEGGYTF.

The gene calls are TRBV7-3 and TRBJ2-3, with 12 bases identical to TRBD2. This CDR3 region has 16 residues. V dropped 4 bases and J dropped 6; count of bases not matched to a gene: 8. Germline V lookup: CDR1 SGHTA, CDR2 FQGTGA. CDR3 in amino acids: CASSSSGTSGRDTQYF. The CDR3 nucleotides are TGTGCCAGCAGCTCCTCCGGGACTAGCGGGCGGGATACGCAGTATTTT.

This clone was picked up a small number of times. This rearrangement joins TRBV19 to TRBJ1-6; D might be TRBD1 (6 bases). Trimming took off 5 bases at V and 7 bases at J, with 12 bases between the two ends. The CDR3 is 14 amino acids. CDR1 and CDR2 (germline): LNHDA, SQIVND (reference sequence). CDR3 DNA sequence: TGTGCCAGTAGTTCCTTTCAGGGGAATTCACCCCTCCACTTT. Protein sequence: CASSSFQGNSPLHF.

This chain joins TRBV18 and TRBJ2-7; unclear D gene. Trimming took 3 bases from V and 0 from J, leaving 12 bases between them. The germline V gene encodes CDR1 KGHSH and CDR2 LQKENI. The length of the CDR3 is 15 residues. The CDR3 sequence: CASSPGTASSYEQYF. The CDR3 DNA reads as TGTGCCAGCTCACCGGGAACGGCGAGCTCCTACGAGCAGTACTTC.

The chain recombines TRBV29-1 with TRBJ2-1, with 8 positions matching TRBD2. The germline V gene has CDR1 SQVTM and CDR2 ANQGSEA. The CDR3 loop spans 11 amino acids. The J segment lost 5 bases and the V segment lost 6 bases, leaving 0 bases of the junction unmatched. CDR3 bases: TGCAGCGTCGGGAGGGACAATGAGCAGTTCTTC. Residues: CSVGRDNEQFF.

The V call is TRBV7-2, the J call TRBJ2-1; D gene ambiguous. The CDR3 sequence is 16 residues long. Trimming took off 1 base at V and 5 bases at J, with 15 bases between the two ends. Germline CDR1 reads SGHTA; CDR2 reads FQGNSA. CDR3 nucleotides: TGTGCCAGCAGCTTAGAGGCAGCCGTCGTAAACAATGAGCAGTTCTTC. Protein sequence: CASSLEAAVVNNEQFF.

This clone showed up just a few times. V is TRBV5-6 and J is TRBJ2-2; D may be TRBD2 (5 bases). Per germline, CDR1 SGHDT and CDR2 YYEEEE. The CDR3 is 15 residues long. Deletions cut 2 bases from V and 5 bases from J, with 13 bases between. The CDR3 DNA is TGTGCCAGCAGCTTCCGGGATAGGAGTACCGGGGAGCTGTTTTTT. This translates into CASSFRDRSTGELFF.

The chain employs TRBV5-4 and TRBJ1-2; D not resolved. Trimming took 0 bases from V and 10 from J, leaving 10 bases between them. The CDR3 covers 12 residues. CDR1 is SGHNT, CDR2 YYREEE, per germline (reference sequence). CDR3 sequence: CASSLVGADYTF. In DNA form, the CDR3 reads TGTGCCAGCAGCTTGGTGGGAGCGGACTACACCTTC.

V usage is TRBV15 and J usage is TRBJ2-5; TRBD1 is a possible D gene (6 bases). The germline CDR1 and CDR2 sequences are LNHNV and YYDKDF (reference sequence). V was pared by 0 bases and J by 5 bases, with 13 bases between. This CDR3 has 15 amino acids. DNA of the CDR3: TGTGCCACCAGCAGAGATAGTACAGGGCATGAGACCCAGTACTTC. Translation: CATSRDSTGHETQYF.

The chain joins TRBV18 to TRBJ1-1; perhaps TRBD1 as D (5 bases). The CDR3 is made up of 13 amino acids. Between the trimmed V and J ends, which lost 8 bases and 7 bases, there was a span of 17 bases. Germline CDR1 is KGHSH and CDR2 is LQKENI. The CDR3 bases are TGTGCCAGCACCCAAGGCAGGGCTGATGAAGCTTTCTTT. Amino acid sequence: CASTQGRADEAFF.

The chain recombines TRBV7-3 with TRBJ2-3; 15 positions agree with TRBD2. Trimming took 1 base from V and 0 from J; bases not matched to a gene: 5. This CDR3 has 19 residues. Looked up from germline, CDR1 is SGHTA and CDR2 is FQGTGA. The CDR3 DNA sequence: TGTGCCAGCAGCTTAAGGGGACTAGCGGGGGGAACTAGCACAGATACGCAGTATTTT. Translation: CASSLRGLAGGTSTDTQYF.

The V and J genes are TRBV6-5 and TRBJ1-2; 9 bases agree with TRBD1. V shed 7 bases and J 5 bases; nucleotides not matched to a gene: 5. Germline assignment: CDR1 MNHEY and CDR2 SVGAGI. This CDR3 spans 13 amino acids. The CDR3 DNA follows: TGTGCCAGCACAACAGGGGGCGCTTATGGCTACACCTTC. It specifies CASTTGGAYGYTF.

The CDR3 spells CASVKVLQGGGYTF. In nucleotides, the CDR3 is TGTGCCAGCGTTAAGGTCCTCCAAGGAGGTGGCTACACCTTC. This chain uses TRBV6-1 with TRBJ1-2; D not resolved. The CDR3 loop spans 14 amino acids. Germline V lookup: CDR1 MNHNS, CDR2 SASEGT. Trimming removed 8 bases at V and 7 bases at J, with 20 bases between.